A selection of T cell receptor beta chains follows, all from one sample in a study of beta chain features in type 1 diabetes. Clones were read by immunoSEQ multiplex PCR, and TCRdb kept only the in-frame ones, dropping some. The table lists 300,000 or so clones, over 7% of them singletons. Sequenced: central memory CD4+ T cells from blood. The origin of the receptors is a man aged 25-40 years with type 1 diabetes. Both conserved end residues are part of each CDR3. D genes are given only for firm matches.

V	J	D	length	CDR3
TRBV9	TRBJ2-5	TRBD2	16	CASSVLAGGAQETQYF
TRBV29-1	TRBJ2-2	TRBD2	17	CSVEGPGLVRGTGELFF
TRBV5-1	TRBJ1-2	-	14	CASSLTTDPYGYTF
TRBV5-1	TRBJ1-6	-	14	CASSLSQGNSPLHF
TRBV9	TRBJ1-1	-	13	CASSANGDTEAFF
TRBV27	TRBJ1-6	TRBD1	15	CASSARQGRGSPLHF
TRBV18	TRBJ1-2	TRBD1	13	CASSPEQGAGYTF
TRBV6-6	TRBJ2-2	TRBD1	14	CASRQGSNTGELFF
TRBV5-4	TRBJ2-7	-	13	CASSSSTGDKQYF
TRBV5-1	TRBJ1-1	-	13	CASTLGENTEAFF
TRBV27	TRBJ2-7	TRBD1	15	CASSPRTGSSYEQYF
TRBV7-2	TRBJ1-4	-	13	CASSPSTNEKLFF
TRBV7-2	TRBJ1-1	-	15	CASSLSGQGNTEAFF
TRBV2	TRBJ2-1	TRBD1	14	CASSSWTGLFEQFF
TRBV2	TRBJ2-7	-	13	CASSVRVWYEQYF
TRBV27	TRBJ2-7	TRBD1	13	CASSSPDRAEQYF
TRBV5-1	TRBJ1-2	-	15	CASSFLEGGDYGYTF
TRBV14	TRBJ1-5	TRBD1	13	CASSQVTGGAQHF
TRBV28	TRBJ2-3	-	12	CASRTTSDTQYF
TRBV14	TRBJ2-5	TRBD1	17	CASSYLYSGQGQETQYF
TRBV5-1	TRBJ2-5	-	15	CASTLSLSGQETQYF
TRBV29-1	TRBJ2-5	-	13	CSVTGTSKETQYF
TRBV11-3	TRBJ2-1	TRBD2	17	CASSLESSGASYNEQFF
TRBV30	TRBJ1-1	TRBD1	13	CACLTDRAVDAFF
TRBV30	TRBJ1-4	-	15	CAWSTSGATNEKLFF
TRBV10-3	TRBJ2-3	-	14	CATRQTSSTDTQYF
TRBV11-2	TRBJ1-4	-	16	CASSLDLGGRSEKLFF
TRBV2	TRBJ2-7	TRBD1	14	CASTPGTGHYEQYF
TRBV2	TRBJ1-5	-	15	CASTAGGRGNQPQHF
TRBV5-6	TRBJ1-5	-	14	CASSLSVSNQPQHF
TRBV19	TRBJ2-5	-	13	CASKPTGPGTQYF
TRBV7-2	TRBJ2-4	-	14	CASSYAGGGDIQYF
TRBV13	TRBJ1-1	-	14	CASRLWAVNTEAFF
TRBV7-2	TRBJ1-6	-	14	CASSLFEGGSPLHF
TRBV30	TRBJ1-4	-	11	CAWSVYEKLFF
TRBV6-5	TRBJ1-2	-	12	CASTLSGYGYTF
TRBV6-5	TRBJ2-7	-	14	CASRTALASYEQYF
TRBV6-6	TRBJ1-5	TRBD1	14	CASADRVGNQPQHF
TRBV7-2	TRBJ1-4	-	14	CASSLLSANEKLFF
TRBV7-2	TRBJ2-3	TRBD2	16	CASSLAPGGARDTQYF
TRBV11-2	TRBJ2-1	-	13	CASSPPGRNEQFF